The clone carrying this T cell receptor beta chain showed up just once. The antigen is undetermined. Germline CDR1 and CDR2: MRHNA and SNTAGT. Unmatched junction bases numbered 6, after V lost 5 bases and J lost 6 bases. The CDR3 contains 15 residues. This specimen belongs to a study of cytomegalovirus exposure and HLA in healthy donors. Sequencing used immunoSEQ multiplex PCR; TCRdb keeps in-frame clones, though not all of them. The data contain tens of thousands of clones, just over 90% of them singletons. Study observations and caveats: In vitro checks showed that three CMV-associated chains really do target CMV antigens. According to the study, roughly 160 TCR beta chains were cytomegalovirus-associated.

Specimen: PBMCs. V usage is TRBV6-4 and J usage is TRBJ2-1; 11 bases are shared with TRBD2. This clonotype originated in a man younger than 45 in good health and CMV-seronegative. Here the CDR3 reads CASSLDLAGGNEQFF. The CDR3, as DNA: TGTGCCAGCAGTCTCGACCTAGCGGGGGGCAATGAGCAGTTCTTC.